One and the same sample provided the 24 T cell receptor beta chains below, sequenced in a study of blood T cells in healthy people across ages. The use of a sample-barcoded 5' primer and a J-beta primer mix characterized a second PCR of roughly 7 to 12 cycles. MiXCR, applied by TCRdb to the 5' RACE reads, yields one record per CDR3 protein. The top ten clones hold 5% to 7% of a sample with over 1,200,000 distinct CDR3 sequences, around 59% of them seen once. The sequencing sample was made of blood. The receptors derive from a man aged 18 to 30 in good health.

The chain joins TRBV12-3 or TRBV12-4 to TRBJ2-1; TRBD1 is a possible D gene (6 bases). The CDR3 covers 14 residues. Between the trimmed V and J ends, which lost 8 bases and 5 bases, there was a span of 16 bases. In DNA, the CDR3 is TGTGCCAGCCGAGCTCCAGGGGCCCACAATGAGCAGTTCTTC. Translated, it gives CASRAPGAHNEQFF.

The CDR3 spells CAIGGRHEQYF. The CDR3 region has the DNA TGTGCCATCGGAGGGCGGCACGAGCAGTACTTC. The rearrangement joins TRBV10-3 to TRBJ2-4, with D perhaps matching TRBD2 (6 bases). The DNA end is a closer match to TRBJ2-7, so the J assignment may be wrong. Germline CDR1 ENHRY, CDR2 SYGVKD. The CDR3 has 11 residues.

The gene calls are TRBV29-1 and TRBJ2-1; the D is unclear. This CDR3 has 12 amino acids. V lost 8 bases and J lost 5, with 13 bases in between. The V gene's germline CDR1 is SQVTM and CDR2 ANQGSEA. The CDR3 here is CSTMVGNNEQFF. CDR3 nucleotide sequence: TGCAGCACAATGGTGGGGAACAATGAGCAGTTCTTC.

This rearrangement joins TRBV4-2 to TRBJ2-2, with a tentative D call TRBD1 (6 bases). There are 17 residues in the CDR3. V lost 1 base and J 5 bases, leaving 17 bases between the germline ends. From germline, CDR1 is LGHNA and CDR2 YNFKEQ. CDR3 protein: CASSQVDEGVTTGELFF. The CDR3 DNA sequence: TGTGCCAGCAGCCAAGTGGATGAGGGGGTCACAACCGGGGAGCTGTTTTTT.

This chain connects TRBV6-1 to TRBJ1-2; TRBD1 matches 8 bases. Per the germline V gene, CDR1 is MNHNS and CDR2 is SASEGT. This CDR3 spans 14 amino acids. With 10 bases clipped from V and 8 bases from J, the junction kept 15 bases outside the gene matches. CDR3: CATVLADRVGGYTF. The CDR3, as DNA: TGTGCCACCGTGCTTGCGGACAGGGTAGGAGGCTACACCTTC.

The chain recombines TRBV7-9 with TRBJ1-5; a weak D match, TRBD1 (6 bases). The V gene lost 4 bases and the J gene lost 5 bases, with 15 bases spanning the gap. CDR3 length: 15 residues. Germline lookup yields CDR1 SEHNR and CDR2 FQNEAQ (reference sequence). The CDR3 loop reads CASSSTPGHDQPQHF. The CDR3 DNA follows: TGTGCCAGCAGCTCGACCCCGGGACACGATCAGCCCCAGCATTTT.

DNA for the CDR3: TGTGCCACCAGCAGTACAGGGGGCTATCAGACCCAGTACTTC. It codes for CATSSTGGYQTQYF. The gene calls are TRBV15 and TRBJ2-5, with TRBD1 matching 9 bases. Germline values: CDR1 LNHNV, CDR2 YYDKDF (reference sequence). The CDR3 runs 14 residues. V gave up 3 bases and J gave up 6 bases; unmatched junction bases: 5.

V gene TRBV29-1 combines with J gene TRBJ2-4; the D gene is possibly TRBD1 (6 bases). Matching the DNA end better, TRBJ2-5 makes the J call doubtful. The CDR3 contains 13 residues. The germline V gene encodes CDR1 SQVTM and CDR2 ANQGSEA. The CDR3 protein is CSVPGTHQETQYF. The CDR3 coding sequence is TGCAGCGTTCCCGGGACACATCAAGAGACCCAGTACTTC.

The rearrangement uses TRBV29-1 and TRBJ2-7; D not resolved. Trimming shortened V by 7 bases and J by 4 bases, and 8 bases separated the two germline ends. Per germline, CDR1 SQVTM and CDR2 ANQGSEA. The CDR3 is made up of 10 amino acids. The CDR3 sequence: CSALEYEQYF. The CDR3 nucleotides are TGCAGCGCGTTGGAGTACGAGCAGTACTTC.

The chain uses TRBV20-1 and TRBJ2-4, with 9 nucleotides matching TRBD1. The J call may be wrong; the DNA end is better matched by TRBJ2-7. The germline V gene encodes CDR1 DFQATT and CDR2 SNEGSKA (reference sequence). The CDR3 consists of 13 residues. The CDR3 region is CSAYRDREYEQYF. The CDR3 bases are TGCAGTGCTTACCGGGACAGGGAATACGAGCAGTACTTC.

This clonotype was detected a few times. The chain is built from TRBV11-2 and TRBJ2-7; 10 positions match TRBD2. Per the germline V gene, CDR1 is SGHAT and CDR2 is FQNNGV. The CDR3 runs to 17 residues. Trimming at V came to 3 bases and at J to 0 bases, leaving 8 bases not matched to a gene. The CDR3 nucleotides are TGTGCCAGCAGCTTTTCTAGCGGGGGCCAAAGCTCCTACGAGCAGTACTTC. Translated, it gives CASSFSSGGQSSYEQYF.

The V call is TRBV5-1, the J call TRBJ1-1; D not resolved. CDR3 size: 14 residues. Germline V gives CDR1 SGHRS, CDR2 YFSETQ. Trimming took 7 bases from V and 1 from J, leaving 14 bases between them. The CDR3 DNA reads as TGCGCCAGCTTCGCCGCGGGGAGGAACACTGAAGCTTTCTTT. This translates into CASFAAGRNTEAFF.

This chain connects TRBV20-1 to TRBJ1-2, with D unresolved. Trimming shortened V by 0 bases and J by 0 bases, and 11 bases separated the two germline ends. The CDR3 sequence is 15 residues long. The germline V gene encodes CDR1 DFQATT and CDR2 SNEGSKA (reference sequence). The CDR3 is CSARETSKPNYGYTF. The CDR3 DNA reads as TGCAGTGCTAGAGAAACCAGCAAACCTAACTATGGCTACACCTTC.

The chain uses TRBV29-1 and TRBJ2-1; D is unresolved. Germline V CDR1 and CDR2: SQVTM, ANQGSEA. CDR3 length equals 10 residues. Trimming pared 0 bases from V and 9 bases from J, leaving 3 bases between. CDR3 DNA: TGCAGCGTTGAAGATACTGAGCAGTTCTTC. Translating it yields CSVEDTEQFF.

DNA of the CDR3: TGTGCCAGCAGCTTGGGACCGGTCAGGGAGACCCAGTTCTTC. Amino acids: CASSLGPVRETQFF. The genes are TRBV7-2 and TRBJ2-1; tentatively, D is TRBD1 or TRBD2 (5 bases each). V gave up 3 bases and J gave up 13 bases, with 19 bases separating them. Germline V lookup: CDR1 SGHTA, CDR2 FQGNSA. The CDR3 is 14 amino acids. Full variable domain (outside the CDR3, taken from reference TRBV7-2 and TRBJ2-1): GAGVSQSPSNKVTEKGKDVELRCDPISGHTALYWYRQSLGQGLEFLIYFQGNSAPDKSGLPSDRFSAERTGGSVSTLTIQRTQQEDSAVYLCASSLGPVRETQFFGPGTRLTVL.

The CDR3 DNA reads TGTGCCAGCAGACTCCTCGGGCTGGACGAGCAGTACTTC. This gives the protein CASRLLGLDEQYF. The chain joins TRBV12-3 or TRBV12-4 to TRBJ2-7; D is unclear. This CDR3 has 13 amino acids. Trimming cost V 6 bases and J 5 bases, with 14 bases left between them.

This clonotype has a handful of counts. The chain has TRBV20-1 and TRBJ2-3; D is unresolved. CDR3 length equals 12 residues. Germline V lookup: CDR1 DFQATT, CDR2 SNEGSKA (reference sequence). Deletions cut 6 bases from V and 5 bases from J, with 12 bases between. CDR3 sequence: CSAPPRQDTQYF. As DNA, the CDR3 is TGCAGTGCACCGCCCCGCCAAGATACGCAGTATTTT.

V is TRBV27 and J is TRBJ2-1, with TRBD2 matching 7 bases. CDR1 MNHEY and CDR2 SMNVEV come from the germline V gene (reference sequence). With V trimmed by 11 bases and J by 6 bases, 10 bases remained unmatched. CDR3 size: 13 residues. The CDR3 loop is CASRTSGLNEQFF. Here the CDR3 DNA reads TGTGCCTCCCGGACTAGTGGTCTCAATGAGCAGTTCTTC.

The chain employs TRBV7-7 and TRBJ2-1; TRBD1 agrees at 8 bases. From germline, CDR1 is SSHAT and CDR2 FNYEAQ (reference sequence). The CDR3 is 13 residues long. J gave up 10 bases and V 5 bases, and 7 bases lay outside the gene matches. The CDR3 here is CASSPTGVHEQFF. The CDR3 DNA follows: TGTGCCAGCAGCCCGACAGGGGTGCACGAGCAGTTCTTC.

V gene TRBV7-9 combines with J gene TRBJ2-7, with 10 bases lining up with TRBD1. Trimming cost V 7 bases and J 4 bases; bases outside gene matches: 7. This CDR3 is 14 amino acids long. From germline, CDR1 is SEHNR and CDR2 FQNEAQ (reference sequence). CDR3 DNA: TGTGCCAGCACCACCGACAGGGGGCCTTACGAGCAGTACTTC. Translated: CASTTDRGPYEQYF.

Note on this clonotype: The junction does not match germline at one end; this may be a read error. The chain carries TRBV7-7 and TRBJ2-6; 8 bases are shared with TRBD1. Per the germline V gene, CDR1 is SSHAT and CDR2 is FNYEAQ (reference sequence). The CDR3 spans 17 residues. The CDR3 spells CASSSLDRDTGANVLTF. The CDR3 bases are TGTGCTAGCAGCTCCCTGGACAGGGATACTGGGGCCAACGTCCTGACTTTC. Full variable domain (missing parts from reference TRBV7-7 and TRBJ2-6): GAGVSQSPRYKVTKRGQDVTLRCDPISSHATLYWYQQALGQGPEFLTYFNYEAQPDKSGLPSDRFSAERPEGSISTLTIQRTEQRDSAMYRCASSSLDRDTGANVLTFGAGSRLTVL.

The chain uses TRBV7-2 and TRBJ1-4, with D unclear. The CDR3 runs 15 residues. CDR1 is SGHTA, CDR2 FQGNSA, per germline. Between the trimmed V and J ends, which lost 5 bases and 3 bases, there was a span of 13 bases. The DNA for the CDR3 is TGTGCCAGCAGCCCCACGGGGTTGGCTAATGAAAAACTGTTTTTT. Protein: CASSPTGLANEKLFF.

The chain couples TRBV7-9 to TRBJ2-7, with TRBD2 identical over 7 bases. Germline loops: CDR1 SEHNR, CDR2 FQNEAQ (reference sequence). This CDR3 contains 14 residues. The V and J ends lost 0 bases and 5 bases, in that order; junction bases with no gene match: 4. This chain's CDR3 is CASSLASAGDEQYF. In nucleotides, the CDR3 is TGTGCCAGCAGCTTAGCATCCGCGGGGGACGAGCAGTACTTC.

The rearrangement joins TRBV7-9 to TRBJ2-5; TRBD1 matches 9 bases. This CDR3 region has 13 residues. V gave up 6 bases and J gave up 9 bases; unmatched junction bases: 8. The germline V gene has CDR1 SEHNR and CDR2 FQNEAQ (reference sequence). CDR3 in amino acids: CASSSWTGEAQYF. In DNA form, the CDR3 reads TGTGCCAGCAGTTCCTGGACAGGGGAGGCCCAGTACTTC.